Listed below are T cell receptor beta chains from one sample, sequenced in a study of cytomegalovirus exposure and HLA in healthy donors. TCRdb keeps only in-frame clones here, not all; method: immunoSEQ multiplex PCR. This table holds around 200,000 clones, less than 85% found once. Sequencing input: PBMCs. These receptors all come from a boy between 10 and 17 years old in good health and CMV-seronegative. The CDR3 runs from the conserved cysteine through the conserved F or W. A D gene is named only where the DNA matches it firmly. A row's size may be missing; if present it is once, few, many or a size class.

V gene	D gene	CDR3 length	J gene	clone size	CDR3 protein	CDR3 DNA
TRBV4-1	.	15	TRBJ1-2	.	CASSQPQGRTYGYTF	TGCGCCAGCAGCCAACCACAGGGAAGAACCTATGGCTACACCTTC
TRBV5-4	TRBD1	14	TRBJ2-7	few	CASSSRDSYYEQYF	TGTGCCAGCAGCTCCCGGGACAGTTACTACGAGCAGTACTTC
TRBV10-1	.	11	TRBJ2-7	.	CVPPGVHEQYF	TGCGTGCCCCCAGGGGTCCACGAGCAGTACTTC
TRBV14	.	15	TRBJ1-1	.	CASSPLSTGNTEAFF	TGTGCCAGCAGCCCTCTATCGACAGGGAACACTGAAGCTTTCTTT
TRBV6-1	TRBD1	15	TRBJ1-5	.	CASSTDRGSSQPQHF	TGTGCCAGCAGTACGGACAGGGGGTCAAGTCAGCCCCAGCATTTT
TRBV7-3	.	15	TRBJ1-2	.	CASSLTGREGYGYTF	TGTGCCAGCAGCTTAACCGGCAGGGAAGGCTATGGCTACACCTTC
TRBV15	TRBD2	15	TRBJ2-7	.	CATSLGLAGSYEQYF	TGTGCCACCAGCCTGGGACTAGCGGGGTCCTACGAGCAGTACTTC
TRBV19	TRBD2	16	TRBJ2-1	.	CASSIVRLAGNNEQFF	TGTGCCAGTAGTATAGTTAGACTAGCGGGAAACAATGAGCAGTTCTTC
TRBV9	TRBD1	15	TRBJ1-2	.	CASSATGLLGGGYTF	TGTGCCAGCAGCGCGACAGGGTTATTAGGAGGGGGCTACACCTTC
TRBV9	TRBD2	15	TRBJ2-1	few	CASSVKLAGGPEQFF	TGTGCCAGCAGCGTAAAACTAGCGGGAGGCCCGGAGCAGTTCTTC
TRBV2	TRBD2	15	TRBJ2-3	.	CASRRTSGETDTQYF	TGTGCCAGCAGGCGGACTAGCGGGGAGACAGATACGCAGTATTTT
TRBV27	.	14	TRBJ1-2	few	CASSFLGGVYGYTF	TGTGCCAGCAGTTTCCTAGGGGGAGTATATGGCTACACCTTC
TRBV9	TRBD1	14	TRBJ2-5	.	CASSVGQGQETQYF	TGTGCCAGCAGCGTGGGACAGGGGCAAGAGACCCAGTACTTC
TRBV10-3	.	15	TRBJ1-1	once	CAISTDTNGSAEAFF	TGTGCCATCAGTACCGACACGAACGGTAGTGCTGAAGCTTTCTTT
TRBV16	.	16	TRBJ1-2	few	CASSLTGPFSPYGYTF	TGTGCCAGCAGCCTCACTGGGCCTTTCTCCCCCTATGGCTACACCTTC
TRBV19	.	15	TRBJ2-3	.	CASSIMGAGTDTQYF	TGTGCCAGTAGTATTATGGGGGCCGGCACAGATACGCAGTATTTT
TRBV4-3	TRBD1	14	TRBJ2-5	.	CASSQGTGVETQYF	TGCGCCAGCAGCCAGGGGACAGGGGTAGAGACCCAGTACTTC
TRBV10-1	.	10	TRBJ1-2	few	CASSQARYTF	TGCGCCAGCAGTCAAGCGCGCTACACCTTC
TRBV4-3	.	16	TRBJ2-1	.	CASSQDQGGDYNEQFF	TGCGCCAGCAGCCAAGATCAGGGAGGAGACTACAATGAGCAGTTCTTC
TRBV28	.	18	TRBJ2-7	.	CASSLSPYGGTDSYEQYF	TGTGCCAGCAGTTTATCCCCATATGGGGGGACAGACTCCTACGAGCAGTACTTC
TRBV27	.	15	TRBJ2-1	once	CASRLIDGGINEQFF	TGTGCCAGCAGACTGATCGATGGGGGCATCAATGAGCAGTTCTTC
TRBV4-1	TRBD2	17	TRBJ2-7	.	CASSQRIPGTSGYEQYF	TGCGCCAGCAGCCAACGAATTCCCGGGACTAGCGGTTACGAGCAGTACTTC
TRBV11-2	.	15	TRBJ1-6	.	CASSLDPGLNSPLHF	TGTGCCAGCAGCTTAGATCCAGGGTTGAATTCACCCCTCCACTTT
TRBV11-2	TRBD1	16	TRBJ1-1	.	CASSLEGQGRHTEAFF	TGTGCCAGCAGCTTGGAGGGACAGGGGAGACACACTGAAGCTTTCTTT
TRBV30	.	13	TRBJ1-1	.	CAWIMDRNTEAFF	TGTGCCTGGATCATGGACAGGAACACTGAAGCTTTCTTT
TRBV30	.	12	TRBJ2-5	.	CAWSIRGETQYF	TGTGCCTGGAGTATCAGGGGAGAGACCCAGTACTTC
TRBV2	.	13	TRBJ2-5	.	CASSENYRACQYF	TGTGCCAGCAGTGAAAACTACCGCGCATGCCAGTACTTC
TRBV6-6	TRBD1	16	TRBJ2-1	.	CASSYDGTGSYNEQFF	TGTGCCAGCAGTTACGATGGGACAGGGTCTTACAATGAGCAGTTCTTC
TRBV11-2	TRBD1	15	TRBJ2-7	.	CASSSEDREAYEQYF	TGTGCCAGCAGCTCGGAGGACAGGGAGGCCTACGAGCAGTACTTC
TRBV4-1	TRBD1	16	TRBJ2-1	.	CASSLGNRGSYNEQFF	TGCGCCAGCAGCCTAGGAAACAGGGGCTCCTACAATGAGCAGTTCTTC
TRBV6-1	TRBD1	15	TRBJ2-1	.	CASSEPGTGGNEQFF	TGTGCCAGCAGTGAACCCGGGACAGGTGGAAATGAGCAGTTCTTC
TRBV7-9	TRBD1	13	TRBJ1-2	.	CASSLAGTADYTF	TGTGCCAGCAGCTTAGCGGGGACAGCCGACTACACCTTC
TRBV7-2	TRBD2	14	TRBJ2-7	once	CASSPGTIDYEQYF	TGTGCCAGCAGCCCCGGGACTATTGACTACGAGCAGTACTTC
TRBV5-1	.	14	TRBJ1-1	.	CASSPFLTNTEAFF	TGCGCCAGCAGTCCTTTTTTGACAAACACTGAAGCTTTCTTT
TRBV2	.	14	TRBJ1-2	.	CASSSGVYAIGYTF	TGTGCCAGCTCTTCAGGGGTCTACGCTATAGGCTACACCTTC
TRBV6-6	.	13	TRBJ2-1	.	CASSKILAYEQFF	TGTGCCAGCAGTAAGATCCTAGCTTATGAGCAGTTCTTC
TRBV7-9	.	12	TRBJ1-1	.	CASRYTGTEAFF	TGTGCCAGCAGGTACACGGGCACTGAAGCTTTCTTT
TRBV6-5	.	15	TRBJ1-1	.	CASSFSPDKNTEAFF	TGTGCCAGCAGTTTCTCTCCCGACAAGAACACTGAAGCTTTCTTT
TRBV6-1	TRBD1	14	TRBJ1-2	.	CASTEDRALYGYTF	TGTGCCAGCACCGAAGACAGGGCCCTCTATGGCTACACCTTC
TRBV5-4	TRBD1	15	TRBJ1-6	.	CASSDGQGFNSPLHF	TGTGCCAGCAGCGATGGACAGGGTTTCAATTCACCCCTCCACTTT
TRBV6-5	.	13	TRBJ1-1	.	CASRIGGNTEAFF	TGTGCCAGCAGGATTGGAGGGAACACTGAAGCTTTCTTT
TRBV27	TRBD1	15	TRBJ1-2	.	CASSYGPTGLYGYTF	TGTGCCAGCAGTTACGGCCCGACAGGGCTTTATGGCTACACCTTC
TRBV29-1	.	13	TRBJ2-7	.	CSVEEVASYEQYF	TGCAGCGTTGAAGAAGTGGCCAGCTACGAGCAGTACTTC
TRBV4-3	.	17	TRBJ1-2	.	CASSQDLHRKGLYGYTF	TGCGCCAGCAGCCAAGATTTGCACAGGAAGGGGTTGTATGGCTACACCTTC
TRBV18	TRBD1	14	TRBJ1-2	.	CASSPSTGVYGYTF	TGTGCCAGCTCACCCTCTACAGGGGTCTATGGCTACACCTTC
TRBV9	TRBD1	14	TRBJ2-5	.	CASSGQGAGETQYF	TGTGCCAGCAGCGGCCAGGGGGCGGGAGAGACCCAGTACTTC
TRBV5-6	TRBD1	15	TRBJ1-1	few	CASSSYRDRNTEAFF	TGTGCCAGCAGCTCCTATCGGGACAGGAACACTGAAGCTTTCTTT
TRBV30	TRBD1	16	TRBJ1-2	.	CAWSAPGQSKLYGYTF	TGTGCCTGGAGCGCCCCGGGACAGAGCAAGCTGTATGGCTACACCTTC
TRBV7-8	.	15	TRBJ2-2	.	CASSIGGGTTGELFF	TGTGCCAGCTCGATAGGGGGGGGAACCACCGGGGAGCTGTTTTTT
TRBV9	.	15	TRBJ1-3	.	CASSLRHDSGNTIYF	TGTGCCAGCAGCTTACGACATGACTCTGGAAACACCATATATTTT
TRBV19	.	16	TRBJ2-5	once	CASSSPGGRTGETQYF	TGTGCCAGTAGTAGTCCGGGGGGCAGGACTGGAGAGACCCAGTACTTC
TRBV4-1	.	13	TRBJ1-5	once	CASSYGEGQPQHF	TGCGCCAGCAGCTATGGAGAGGGTCAGCCCCAGCATTTT
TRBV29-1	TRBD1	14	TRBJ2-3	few	CSVDTGASTDTQYF	TGCAGCGTTGACACAGGGGCCAGCACAGATACGCAGTATTTT
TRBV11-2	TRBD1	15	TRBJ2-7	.	CASSPLTGQGNEQYF	TGTGCCAGCAGCCCACTTACCGGACAGGGAAACGAGCAGTACTTC
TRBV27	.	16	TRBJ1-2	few	CASRQAGATNYYGYTF	TGTGCCAGCAGGCAGGCAGGGGCAACCAATTACTATGGCTACACCTTC
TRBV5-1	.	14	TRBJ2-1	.	CASSFDSSYNEQFF	TGCGCCAGCAGCTTTGATAGCTCCTACAATGAGCAGTTCTTC
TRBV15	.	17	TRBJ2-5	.	CATSSTGHTGLRETQYF	TGTGCCACCAGCAGTACAGGACATACAGGGCTTCGGGAGACCCAGTACTTC